This TCR beta chain was identified in a study of blood T cell repertoires in COVID-19. The overall study: The United States, Italy and Spain were the sources of the acute and convalescent COVID-19 samples. In each case, the material was cDNA or gDNA derived from T cells, B-cell-depleted T cells, or PBMCs.

Authors' analysis steps: Amplified reference gene primers provided the basis for estimating nucleated cell counts. Measured with immunoSEQ multiplex PCR; TCRdb has only the in-frame clones, and not every one. V and J calls and clone size come straight from that table; D and trimming were deduced from the DNA. The sample has about 49,000 clones, roughly nine tenths seen once. Per the germline V gene, CDR1 is MDHEN and CDR2 is SYDVKM. The CDR3 has 16 residues. V gave up 7 bases and J gave up 5 bases, with 23 bases separating them. This clonotype was obtained from a man aged 40-50 years with active COVID-19. The chain carries TRBV28 and TRBJ2-5; D is perhaps TRBD1 (5 bases). Input material: peripheral blood. The CDR3 DNA sequence: TGTGCCAGCACCCCAGGGTCCCTCCCGACCGGGGAGACCCAGTACTTC. Translation gives CASTPGSLPTGETQYF.